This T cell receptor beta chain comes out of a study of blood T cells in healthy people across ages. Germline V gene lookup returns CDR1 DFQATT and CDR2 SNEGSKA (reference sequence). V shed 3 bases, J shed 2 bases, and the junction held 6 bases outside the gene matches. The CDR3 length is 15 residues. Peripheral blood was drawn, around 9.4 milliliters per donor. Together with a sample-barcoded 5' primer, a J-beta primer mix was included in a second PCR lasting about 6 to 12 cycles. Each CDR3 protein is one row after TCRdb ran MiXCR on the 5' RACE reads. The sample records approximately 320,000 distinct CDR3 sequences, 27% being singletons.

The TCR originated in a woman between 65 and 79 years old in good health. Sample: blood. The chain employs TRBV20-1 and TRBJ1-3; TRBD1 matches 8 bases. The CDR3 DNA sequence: TGCAGTGCTAGCCCGACAGGGGCGGCTGGAAACACCATATATTTT. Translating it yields CSASPTGAAGNTIYF.